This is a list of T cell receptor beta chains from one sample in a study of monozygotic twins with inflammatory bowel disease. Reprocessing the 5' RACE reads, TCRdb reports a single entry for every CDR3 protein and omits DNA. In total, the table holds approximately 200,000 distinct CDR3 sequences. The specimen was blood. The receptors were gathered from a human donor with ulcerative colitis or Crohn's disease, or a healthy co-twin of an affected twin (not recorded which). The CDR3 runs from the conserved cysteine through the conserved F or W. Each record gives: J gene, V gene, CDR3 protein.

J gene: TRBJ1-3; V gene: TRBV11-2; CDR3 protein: CASSFQYSGNTIYF
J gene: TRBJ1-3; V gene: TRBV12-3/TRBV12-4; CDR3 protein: CASSLNRPGNTIYF
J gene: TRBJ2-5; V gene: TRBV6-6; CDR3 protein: CASSYYTNEAQYF
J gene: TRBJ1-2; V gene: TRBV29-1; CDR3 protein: CSAGAGQGDGYTF
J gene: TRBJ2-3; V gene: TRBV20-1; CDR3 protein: CSASRGSGTDTQYF
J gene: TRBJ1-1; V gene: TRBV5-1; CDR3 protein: CASSLNGVGDTEAFF
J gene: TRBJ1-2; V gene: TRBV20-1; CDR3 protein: CSARYVPGGYGYTF
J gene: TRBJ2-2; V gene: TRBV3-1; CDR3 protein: CASSQDRRPLSRSGGELFF
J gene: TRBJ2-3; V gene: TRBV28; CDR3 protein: CASSLPGTGLTDTQYF
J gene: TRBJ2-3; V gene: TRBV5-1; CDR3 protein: CASSLGGGPLSTDTQYF
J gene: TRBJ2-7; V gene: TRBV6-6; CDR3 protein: CASTKTSGGYEQYF
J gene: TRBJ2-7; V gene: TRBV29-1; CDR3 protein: CSFTSGGYEQYF
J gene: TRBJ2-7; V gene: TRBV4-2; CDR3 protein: CASSPGSGAEEQYF
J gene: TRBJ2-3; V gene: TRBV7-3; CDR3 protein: CASSQDRVNTDTQYF
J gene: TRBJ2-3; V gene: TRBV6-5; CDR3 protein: CASSYVAQGTDTQYF
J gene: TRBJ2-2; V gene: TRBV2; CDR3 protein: CASSGAGTSGGLPTGELFF
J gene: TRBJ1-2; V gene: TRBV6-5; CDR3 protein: CASRSNKRGYTF
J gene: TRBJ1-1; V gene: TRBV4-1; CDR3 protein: CASRKTGRMNTEAFF
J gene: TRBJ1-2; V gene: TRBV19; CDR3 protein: CASRSVSIRNGYTF
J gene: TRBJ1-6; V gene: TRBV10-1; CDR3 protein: CASARDYNSPLHF
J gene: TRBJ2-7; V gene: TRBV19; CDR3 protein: CASSWGIAYEQYF
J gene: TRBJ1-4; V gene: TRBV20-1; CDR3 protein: CSASLVQGTEKLFF
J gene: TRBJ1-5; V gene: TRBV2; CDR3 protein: CASSANRVNQPQHF
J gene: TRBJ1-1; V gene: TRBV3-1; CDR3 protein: CASRYRGQDTEAFF
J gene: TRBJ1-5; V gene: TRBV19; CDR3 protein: CASVGQGNQPQHF
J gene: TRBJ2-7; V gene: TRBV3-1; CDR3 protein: CASSQGLATYEQYF
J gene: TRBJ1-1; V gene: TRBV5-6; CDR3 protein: CPSSLDTEAFF
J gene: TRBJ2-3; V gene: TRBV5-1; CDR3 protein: CASSLRGLNTDTQYF
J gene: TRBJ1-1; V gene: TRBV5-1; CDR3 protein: CASSRDIQTEAFF
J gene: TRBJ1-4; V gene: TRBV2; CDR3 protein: CASSEAGNEKLFF
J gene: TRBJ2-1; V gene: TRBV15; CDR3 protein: CATSRGYNEQFF
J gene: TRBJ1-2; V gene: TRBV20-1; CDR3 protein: CSAPQGADGYTF
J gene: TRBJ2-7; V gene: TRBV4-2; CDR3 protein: CASSQGGTAPYEQYF
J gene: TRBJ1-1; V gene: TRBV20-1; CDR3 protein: CSARRQGANTEAFF
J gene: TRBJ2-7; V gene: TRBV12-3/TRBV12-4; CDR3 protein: CASSPRAYEQYF
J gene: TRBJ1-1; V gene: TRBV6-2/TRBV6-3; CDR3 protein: CASRRTGPMNTEAFF
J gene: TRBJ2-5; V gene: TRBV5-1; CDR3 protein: CASSMGLAGDVRYF
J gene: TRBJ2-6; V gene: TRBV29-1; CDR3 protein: CSVETDVGAGANVLSF
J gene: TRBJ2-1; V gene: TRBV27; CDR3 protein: CASSLGQGGGEEQFF
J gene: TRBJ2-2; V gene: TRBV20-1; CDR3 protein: CSATPGTSPRGGELFF
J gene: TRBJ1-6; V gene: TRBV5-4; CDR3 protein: CASSLMGGFSGSPLHF
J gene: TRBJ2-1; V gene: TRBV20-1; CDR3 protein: CSAKRRTNLLYNEQFF
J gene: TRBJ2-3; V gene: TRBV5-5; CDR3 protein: CASSLEGAGGTDTQYF
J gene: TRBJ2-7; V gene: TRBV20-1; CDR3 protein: CSASSGVLAGETYEQYF
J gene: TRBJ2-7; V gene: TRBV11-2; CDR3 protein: CASSSLITDNYEQYF
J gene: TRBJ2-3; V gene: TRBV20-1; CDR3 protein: CSARASTDTQYF
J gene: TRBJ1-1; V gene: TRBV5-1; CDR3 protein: CASSTGQGRYTEAFF
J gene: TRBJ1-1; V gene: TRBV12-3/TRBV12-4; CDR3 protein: CASSFIFRPRNTEAFF
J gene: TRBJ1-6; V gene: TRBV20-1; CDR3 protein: CSARVGTDNSPLHF
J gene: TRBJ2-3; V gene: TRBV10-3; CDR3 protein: CAISESLAGSGDTQYF
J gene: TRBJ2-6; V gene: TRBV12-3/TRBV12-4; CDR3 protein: CASSSWSGLGANVLTF
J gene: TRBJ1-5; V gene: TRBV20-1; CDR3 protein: CSAITSGAGSQPQHF
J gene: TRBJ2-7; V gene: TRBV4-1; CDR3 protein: CASSQGPSGLDYEQYF